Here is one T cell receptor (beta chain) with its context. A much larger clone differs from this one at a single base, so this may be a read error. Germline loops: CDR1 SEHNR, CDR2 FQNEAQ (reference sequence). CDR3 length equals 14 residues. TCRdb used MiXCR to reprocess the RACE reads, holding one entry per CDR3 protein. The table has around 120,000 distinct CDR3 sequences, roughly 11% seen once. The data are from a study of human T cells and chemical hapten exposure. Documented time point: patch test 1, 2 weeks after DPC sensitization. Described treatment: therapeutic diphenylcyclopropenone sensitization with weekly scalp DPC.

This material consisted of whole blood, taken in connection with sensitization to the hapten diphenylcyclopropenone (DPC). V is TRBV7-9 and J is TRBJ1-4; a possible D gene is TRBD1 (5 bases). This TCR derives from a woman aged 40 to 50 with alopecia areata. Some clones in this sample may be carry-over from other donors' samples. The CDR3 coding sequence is TGTGCCAACAGCCCCGTAGGGGTTCTTGAAAAACTGTTTTTT. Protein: CANSPVGVLEKLFF.